This TCR beta chain was sequenced during a study of regulatory T cells in long-lasting Graves disease. The wider study: A definition of persistent Graves' disease required over 5 years of antithyroid drugs plus positive TSH receptor antibodies.

According to the study, TCR beta libraries were built with iRepertoire HTBI primers and CDR3-region Arm-PCR. TCRdb processed the multiplex PCR reads anew with MiXCR; each CDR3 protein has one entry. The sample includes a few hundred thousand distinct CDR3 sequences, 21% of them seen just once. The germline gives CDR1 LGHDT, CDR2 YNNKEL (reference sequence). CDR3 length: 16 residues. Whole-study findings and limits: There were preferences for TRBV28, TRBJ1-2 and TRBJ2-5 in persistent disease.

Sample time point: persistent/refractory GD, antithyroid drugs over 5 years with positive TRAb. PBMC RNA was the source of the TCR library. For this clonotype: Its target is not known. Just one base apart from a much larger clone, this may be a read error.

The origin of this receptor is a female donor with Graves disease. The sequencing used peripheral blood mononuclear cells (PBMCs), collected when the disease was refractory, from a patient treated with antithyroid drugs. The chain carries TRBV3-1 and TRBJ2-2; maybe TRBD1 (6 bases). The CDR3 DNA sequence: TGTGCCAGCAGCCCCCCCTGGGACATCCACACCGGGGAGCTGGTTTTT. This encodes CASSPPWDIHTGELVF.